This TCR beta chain was identified in a study of blood T cell repertoires in COVID-19. The V end lost 3 bases, the J end lost 10 bases, and 7 bases lay between the germline ends. The CDR3 is 11 residues long. The data were produced by immunoSEQ multiplex PCR, yet TCRdb's version contains in-frame clones alone and is incomplete. The repertoire includes around 250,000 clones, roughly 80% of them detected once, and more than 4% sits in the top ten. All enrollees were about 18 to 100 years old and from roughly 22 US areas. The source material was PBMCs or T cells enriched from blood (not recorded which). V gene TRBV12-3 or TRBV12-4 combines with J gene TRBJ2-1; tentative D call: TRBD1 (6 bases). The TCR sequence derives from a man aged 35-49 years who had been exposed to COVID-19. The CDR3 DNA sequence: TGTGCCAGCAGTTTTGGACAGGAGCAGTTCTTC. Translating gives CASSFGQEQFF.